This TCR beta chain was sequenced in a study of high-grade serous ovarian cancer treatment subgroups. Study-level findings and limits: TCR clonal relatedness correlated positively with neoantigen level.

A remark on this clone: Its antigen is still unknown.

Tumor tissue was taken before any definitive surgery or chemotherapy was given. The data were produced by immunoSEQ multiplex PCR, yet TCRdb's version contains in-frame clones alone and is incomplete. The data show about 36,000 clones, about 79% seen once. Trimming at V came to 2 bases and at J to 0 bases, leaving 4 bases not matched to a gene. Germline V gene lookup returns CDR1 SGHAT and CDR2 FQNNGV. The CDR3 extends over 16 amino acids. Sample: tumor tissue. The V call is TRBV11-2, the J call TRBJ2-4; 7 bases line up with TRBD2. The receptor was derived from a human donor with high-grade serous ovarian cancer. CDR3 in DNA: TGTGCCAGCAGCTTAAGGGTAGCGGGAGCCAAAAACATTCAGTACTTC. Its translation: CASSLRVAGAKNIQYF.